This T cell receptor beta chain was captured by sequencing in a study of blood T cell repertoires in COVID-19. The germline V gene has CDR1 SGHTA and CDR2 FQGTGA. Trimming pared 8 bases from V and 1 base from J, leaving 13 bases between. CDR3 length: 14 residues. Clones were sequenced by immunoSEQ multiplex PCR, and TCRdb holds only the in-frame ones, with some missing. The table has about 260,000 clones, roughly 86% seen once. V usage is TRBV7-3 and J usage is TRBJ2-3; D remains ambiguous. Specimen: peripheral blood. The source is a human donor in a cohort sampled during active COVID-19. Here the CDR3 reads CASSRGAGTDTQYF. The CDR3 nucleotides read TGTGCCAGCTCCCGAGGCGCTGGCACAGATACGCAGTATTTT.